The sequence of this TCR beta chain was determined in a study of cytomegalovirus exposure and HLA in healthy donors. Study observations and caveats: A few V segments could not be told apart, such as TRBV6-2 and TRBV6-3, and were left out.

Amplification used 60 Vbeta primers and 13 Jbeta primers. The method was immunoSEQ multiplex PCR; TCRdb's version includes in-frame clones alone and lacks a portion of them. The sample yields 100,000 to 150,000 clones, roughly four fifths seen once. This clone came up a few times. No antigen is known for it. V lost 4 bases and J lost 5, with 18 bases in between. Looked up from germline, CDR1 is SGHRS and CDR2 is YFSETQ. This CDR3 contains 15 residues. This clonotype was sampled from a woman aged 40 to 50 in good health and CMV-seronegative. The sequenced sample was PBMCs. V is TRBV5-1 and J is TRBJ2-5; weak D call: TRBD1 (6 bases). CDR3 region: CASSAGPGVVETQYF. The CDR3 DNA is TGCGCCAGCAGCGCCGGACCAGGGGTGGTGGAGACCCAGTACTTC.